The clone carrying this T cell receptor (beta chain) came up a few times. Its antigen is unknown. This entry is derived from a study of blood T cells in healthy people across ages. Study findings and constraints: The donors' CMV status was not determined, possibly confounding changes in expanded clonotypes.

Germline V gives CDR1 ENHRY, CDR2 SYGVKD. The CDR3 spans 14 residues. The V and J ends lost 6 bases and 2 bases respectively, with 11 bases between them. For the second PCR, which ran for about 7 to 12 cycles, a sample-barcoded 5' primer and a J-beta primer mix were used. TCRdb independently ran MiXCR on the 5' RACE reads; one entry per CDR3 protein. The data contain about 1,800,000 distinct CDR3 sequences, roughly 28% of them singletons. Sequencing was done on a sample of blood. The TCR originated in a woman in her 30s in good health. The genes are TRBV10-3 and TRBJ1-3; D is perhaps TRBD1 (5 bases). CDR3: CAIRPGEAGNTIYF. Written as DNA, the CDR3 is TGTGCCATCAGACCGGGGGAGGCTGGAAACACCATATATTTT.